This TCR beta chain was sequenced during a study of blood T cells in healthy people across ages. Trimming took off 0 bases at V and 10 bases at J, with 13 bases between the two ends. The CDR3 totals 14 residues. Germline assignment: CDR1 DFQATT and CDR2 SNEGSKA (reference sequence). Sample-barcoded 5' priming and a J-beta primer mix drove a second PCR of 7 to 11 cycles. TCRdb re-derived calls from the 5' RACE reads in MiXCR, one entry per CDR3 protein. The data contain about 290,000 distinct CDR3 sequences, 25% to 30% of them singletons. Findings and caveats of the study: The lack of PBMC sorting stopped any conclusive naive versus antigen-experienced comparison. With age, beta diversity per million T cells declined roughly linearly, significantly by about 40. Naive CD4+ cells and diversity were both higher in long-lived donors than in aged donors.

To note about this clonotype: The target antigen is unknown.

V gene TRBV20-1 combines with J gene TRBJ1-6; D may be TRBD1 (5 bases). This TCR was recovered from a woman aged 70 to 79 in good health. Source material: blood. Here the CDR3 DNA reads TGCAGTGCTAGAGATATGGCAGGGAGGTCACCCCTCCACTTT. This gives the protein CSARDMAGRSPLHF.